Listed here are 13 T cell receptor beta chains from one sample, sequenced in a study of T cell clonality in common variable immunodeficiency. TCRdb keeps only in-frame clones here, not all; method: immunoSEQ multiplex PCR. Listed for the sample are 35,000 to 50,000 clones, none seen a single time. The sample consisted of peripheral blood mononuclear cells. The receptors derive from a person between 18 and 75 years old in good health.

This clone was seen ten or more times. The read falls 3 residues short of the CDR3 end, and the missing part is taken from the germline J gene. The chain recombines TRBV6-2 or TRBV6-3 with TRBJ2-1; no firm D call. CDR3 size: 12 residues. V lost 0 bases to trimming and J lost 7 bases, with 4 bases between them. Looked up from germline, CDR1 is MNHEY and CDR2 is SVGEGT. This chain's CDR3 is CASSYSMNEQFF. The CDR3 DNA, read in part, is TGTGCCAGCAGTTACTCCATGAATGAG.

This clone has a count of ten or more. From the germline J gene comes the end of the CDR3, since the read stops 3 residues before it. The chain carries TRBV7-9 and TRBJ1-5; 12 bases are shared with TRBD1. Germline V gene sequence: CDR1 SEHNR, CDR2 FQNEAQ (reference sequence). The CDR3 runs to 15 residues. V dropped 5 bases and J dropped 9; count of bases not matched to a gene: 8. The sequenced CDR3 bases are TGTGCCAGCAGCCCGGGACAGGGGGCGGGAATGCCC. Translated, it gives CASSPGQGAGMP. The whole CDR3 sequence reads CASSPGQGAGMPQHF.

This clone was found many times. The CDR3 end falls 3 residues outside the read, so it is completed with the germline J gene. The chain uses TRBV2 and TRBJ2-4; 10 positions agree with TRBD2. The V segment lost 6 bases and the J segment 0 bases; nucleotides outside the gene matches: 5. This CDR3 has 16 residues. CDR1 and CDR2 from the germline V gene are SNHLY and FYNNEI. The CDR3: CASRLTSGLAKNIQYF. Incomplete CDR3 DNA: TGTGCCAGCAGACTGACTAGCGGGTTAGCCAAAAACATT.

This clone was seen repeatedly, ten times or more. The CDR3 extends 3 residues past the end of the read, so its final part is completed from the germline J gene. V gene TRBV20-1 combines with J gene TRBJ2-1; 7 bases are shared with TRBD1. Germline V gives CDR1 DFQATT, CDR2 SNEGSKA (reference sequence). The ends lost 3 bases at V and 9 bases at J; junction bases unmatched: 11. The CDR3 extends over 14 amino acids. The CDR3: CSARTPQGNFEQFF. The sequenced CDR3 bases are TGCAGTGCTAGGACCCCACAGGGGAATTTTGAG.

This clone was counted between two and nine times. The read halts 3 residues ahead of the CDR3 end, with the missing end drawn from the germline J gene. This rearrangement joins TRBV5-1 to TRBJ1-4; D might be TRBD1 (5 bases). This CDR3 comprises 16 residues. Germline values: CDR1 SGHRS, CDR2 YFSETQ. The covered CDR3 bases are TGCGCCAGCAGCCTGGGGCAGGGAGGAGGAAAGTCACCA. Translation: CASSLGQGGGKSP. Given in full, the CDR3 is CASSLGQGGGKSPLFF.

This clone was seen repeatedly, ten times or more. The CDR3 end falls 3 residues outside the read, so it is completed with the germline J gene. The J gene is TRBJ2-1, the V gene TRBV7-8; D uncertain. V was cut by 2 bases and J by 8 bases, with 13 bases left in between. Germline V CDR1 and CDR2: SGHVS, FQNEAQ. The CDR3 covers 14 residues. The covered CDR3 bases are TGTGCCAGCAGCTTAACTTCTGGTGTTGATGAG. Translating gives CASSLTSGVDE. The entire CDR3 protein reads CASSLTSGVDEQFF.

This clone was seen at least ten times. The DNA read from the CDR3 is TGCAGTGCCCCCGATGGGACACTTGCGAACACCGGGGAG. Its protein product is CSAPDGTLANTGE. The full CDR3 is CSAPDGTLANTGELFF. V and J are TRBV20-1 and TRBJ2-2, with TRBD1 as a possible D gene (6 bases). The read is 3 residues too short to cover the CDR3 end, so that end is filled in from the germline J gene. This CDR3 contains 16 residues. Germline assignment: CDR1 DFQATT and CDR2 SNEGSKA (reference sequence). V was clipped by 6 bases and J by 0 bases, with 17 bases between them.

At least ten counts were recorded for this clone. The read ends 3 residues before the CDR3 terminus; that terminus is restored from the germline J gene. The chain has TRBV5-1 and TRBJ2-2; 8 nucleotides agree with TRBD1. Trimming at V came to 4 bases and at J to 1 base, leaving 6 bases not matched to a gene. The CDR3 sequence is 16 residues long. In germline, CDR1 is SGHRS, CDR2 YFSETQ. CDR3 loop: CASSANGQGNTGELFF. The part of the CDR3 DNA that was read is TGCGCCAGCAGCGCCAACGGACAGGGGAACACCGGGGAG.

The sample holds many counts of this clone. The sequenced fragment ends 3 residues before the CDR3 boundary, so the rest is inferred from the germline J gene. The chain employs TRBV18 and TRBJ2-7; 8 bases fit TRBD1. Germline V gives CDR1 KGHSH, CDR2 LQKENI. The CDR3 runs to 13 residues. J lost 3 bases, V lost 4 bases, and 2 bases had no gene match. Partial CDR3 DNA: TGTGCCAGCTCACGGGACAGGATCTACGAG. Its protein product is CASSRDRIYE. The full CDR3 is CASSRDRIYEQYF.

Many counts were recorded for this clone. The read gets to within 3 residues of the CDR3 end, and the germline J gene fills in the rest. The chain recombines TRBV30 with TRBJ2-6; D gene uncertain. The CDR3 runs to 20 residues. V lost 4 bases to trimming and J lost 0 bases, with 25 bases between them. Germline CDR1 reads GTSNPN; CDR2 reads SVGIG (reference sequence). The CDR3 reads CAWTPNPFTVPPSGANVLTF. The CDR3 DNA, read in part, is TGTGCCTGGACGCCCAACCCATTTACAGTTCCACCCTCTGGGGCCAACGTC.

In this sample, this clone turned up many times. Read sequence stops 3 residues before the CDR3 end, and the germline J gene provides the missing end. This chain uses TRBV13 with TRBJ2-7; TRBD1 might be the D (6 bases). Germline V CDR1 and CDR2: PRHDT, FYEKMQ (reference sequence). V was cut by 5 bases and J by 6 bases, with 11 bases left in between. This CDR3 region has 12 residues. CDR3 in amino acids: CASSTDRSEQYF. Incomplete CDR3 DNA: TGTGCCAGCAGCACCGACAGGAGCGAG.

Only a few counts were recorded for this clone. Coverage ceases 3 residues before the CDR3 finishes, and the germline J gene fills in the end. This sequence joins TRBV5-6 and TRBJ2-3; 9 nucleotides line up with TRBD2. The germline CDR1 and CDR2 sequences are SGHDT and YYEEEE. This CDR3 contains 13 residues. The part of the CDR3 DNA that was read is TGTGCCAGCAGCATTAGCGGGGGAGAGACG. It codes for CASSISGGET. The entire CDR3 reads CASSISGGETQYF. Filled out from reference TRBV5-6 and TRBJ2-3, the complete variable domain reads DAGVTQSPTHLIKTRGQQVTLRCSPKSGHDTVSWYQQALGQGPQFIFQYYEEEERQRGNFPDRFSGHQFPNYSSELNVNALLLGDSALYLCASSISGGETQYFGPGTRLTVL.

This clone was found many times. The DNA read from the CDR3 is TGTGCCAGCAGTGTAGGGCAGTATAATGAAAAA. Translated: CASSVGQYNEK. Given in full, the CDR3 is CASSVGQYNEKLFF. This sequence joins TRBV2 and TRBJ1-4, with D uncertain. The CDR3 extends 3 residues past the end of the read, so its final part is completed from the germline J gene. Trimming pared 4 bases from V and 4 bases from J, leaving 10 bases between. Germline CDR1 reads SNHLY; CDR2 reads FYNNEI. The CDR3 covers 14 residues.